This T cell receptor beta chain stems from a study of early T cells in non-severe SARS-CoV-2 infection. Whole-study context: Unsorted whole blood bulk RNA was sequenced, with unpaired chains.

This clonotype was observed a few times. The library protocol tagged individual cDNA molecules with unique molecular identifiers. TCRdb passed the 5' RACE reads through MiXCR, listing each CDR3 protein once. Here the sample spans about 67,000 distinct CDR3 sequences, approximately 10% being singletons. CDR1 and CDR2 from the germline V gene are SQVTM and ANQGSEA. The CDR3 totals 11 residues. V gave up 4 bases and J gave up 6 bases, with 9 bases separating them. The specimen was whole blood. The V gene is TRBV29-1, the J gene TRBJ1-1; D is unresolved. The sequence derives from an adult who was a healthcare worker with PCR-confirmed SARS-CoV-2 infection or an uninfected control (not recorded which). The CDR3 here is CSVVGGAEAFF. DNA of the CDR3: TGCAGCGTTGTTGGTGGGGCTGAAGCTTTCTTT.